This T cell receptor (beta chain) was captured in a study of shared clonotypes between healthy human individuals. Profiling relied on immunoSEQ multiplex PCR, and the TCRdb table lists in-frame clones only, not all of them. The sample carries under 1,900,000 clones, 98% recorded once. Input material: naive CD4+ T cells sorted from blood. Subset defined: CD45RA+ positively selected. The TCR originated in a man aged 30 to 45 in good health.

Here the CDR3 reads CASRINVNYGYTF. The CDR3 DNA follows: TGTGCCAGCAGGATCAACGTGAACTATGGCTACACCTTC. This chain links TRBV6-5 with TRBJ1-2; D not resolved. The germline V gene encodes CDR1 MNHEY and CDR2 SVGAGI. V was trimmed by 6 bases and J by 2 bases, leaving 10 bases between them. This CDR3 contains 13 residues.